This TCR beta chain was identified in a study of immune evolution from preneoplasia to lung adenocarcinoma. This clone was seen more than once but under ten times. What it binds is not known. This CDR3 has 14 residues. CDR1 SGHTA and CDR2 FQGNSA come from the germline V gene. Trimming pared 1 base from V and 8 bases from J, leaving 11 bases between. This table comes from immunoSEQ multiplex PCR, and its TCRdb copy is limited to in-frame clones, with some not included. The table has 9,600 or so clones, about three quarters seen once. Broader study findings: Normal lung had highest clonality; later lesions appeared denser, more diverse. Normal lung had the highest top T cell clone frequencies.

This clonotype was sampled from a person aged 55 to 79 with lung adenocarcinoma. The chain employs TRBV7-2 and TRBJ1-4; D remains unclear. Material for sequencing was FFPE lung adenocarcinoma in situ tissue. CDR3 sequence (DNA): TGTGCCAGCAGCTTAGATTCGGGCGGGGAAAAACTGTTTTTT. Its translation: CASSLDSGGEKLFF.